These T cell receptor beta chains were read from a single sample in a study of cytomegalovirus exposure and HLA in healthy donors. Method: immunoSEQ multiplex PCR; TCRdb's copy keeps in-frame clones and lacks some. Here the sample spans 150,000 to 200,000 clones, approximately 85% being singletons. Sequencing used PBMCs. The receptors were sampled from a man between 18 and 35 years old in good health and CMV-seropositive. The conserved cysteine and the conserved F or W are not part of the CDR3 here.

>TRBV4-1|TRBJ1-5
ASSQERVSNQPQH
>TRBV6-1|TRBJ1-1
ASSAPGQGKTEAF
>TRBV4-3|TRBJ2-7
ASSQDSLLGAGEQY
>TRBV25-1|TRBJ2-6
ASSVRAGLGANGLT
>TRBV5-1|TRBJ1-6
ASRDDSQPNSPLH
>TRBV5-1|TRBJ2-1
ASSRYYNEQF
>TRBV27|TRBJ1-2
ASSPTIGGYT
>TRBV11-2|TRBJ1-1
ASSFRGNTEAF
>TRBV7-8|TRBJ2-1
ASSLTSTYNEQF
>TRBV10-1|TRBJ2-2
ASSEGRGGHGELF
>TRBV6-1|TRBJ1-2
ASSDRINYGYT
>TRBV27|TRBJ1-1
ASSPDRVNTEAF
>TRBV29-1|TRBJ1-1
SVAQTEAF
>TRBV30|TRBJ2-2
AWASELRTGELF
>TRBV6-5|TRBJ2-1
ASTMSGGAYNEQF
>TRBV1|TRBJ2-5
TSSQDSGSLETQY
>TRBV29-1|-
SVEGHNGSPNAGEQY
>TRBV18|TRBJ1-4
ASSPSLNRGLTEKLF
>TRBV6-6|TRBJ2-5
ASRERGTQETQY
>TRBV6-1|TRBJ2-7
ASAGAIQGEQY
>TRBV5-6|TRBJ2-7
ASSPGTGLEQY
>TRBV6-1|TRBJ2-3
ASSVGTGGTQY
>TRBV12-5|TRBJ2-1
ASVPGLALFEQF
>TRBV11-2|TRBJ2-2
ASRRFGNTGELF
>TRBV5-8|TRBJ2-2
ASRRDRQTGELF
>TRBV5-1|TRBJ2-3
ASSLETDTQY
>TRBV6-1|TRBJ2-6
ATESVPSGANVLT
>TRBV19|TRBJ1-2
ASRGDYQNYGYT
>TRBV27|TRBJ1-5
ASSQGTGSNQPQH
>TRBV7-6|TRBJ2-5
ASSPSGLETQY
>TRBV9|TRBJ2-7
ASSNRQVSSPYEQY
>TRBV7-8|TRBJ2-7
ASSLDRGLGEQY
>TRBV9|TRBJ1-4
ASGGRSATNEKLF
>TRBV7-2|TRBJ2-4
ASSYPTANIQY
>TRBV19|TRBJ2-4
ASSIDKPRTGAIAKNIQY
>TRBV9|TRBJ2-7
ASSVAGLGTGEQY
>TRBV9|TRBJ1-6
ASSVDQGYNSPLH
>TRBV5-1|TRBJ2-7
ASSLTDYEQY
>TRBV6-4|TRBJ2-1
ASSDGGDYNEQF
>TRBV6-5|TRBJ2-5
ASRPSGGIQETQY
>TRBV19|TRBJ2-7
ASSPPPGQGIYEQY
>TRBV6-5|TRBJ1-6
ASSRGVLGSPLH
>TRBV4-3|TRBJ1-5
ASSQDQFSNQPQH
>TRBV25-1|TRBJ2-7
ASSEGTTGGGSYEQY
>TRBV6-5|TRBJ1-2
ASSYSGRGFYGYT
>TRBV5-6|TRBJ1-3
ASSLGENTIY
>TRBV7-2|TRBJ2-7
ASSSTVSEYEQY
>TRBV11-2|TRBJ2-2
ASSADRGNTGELS
>TRBV27|TRBJ2-4
ASSFRTLAGGPARWSQY
>TRBV7-6|TRBJ1-1
ASSLDPGGTEAF
>TRBV7-3|TRBJ1-2
ASSPDREDGYT